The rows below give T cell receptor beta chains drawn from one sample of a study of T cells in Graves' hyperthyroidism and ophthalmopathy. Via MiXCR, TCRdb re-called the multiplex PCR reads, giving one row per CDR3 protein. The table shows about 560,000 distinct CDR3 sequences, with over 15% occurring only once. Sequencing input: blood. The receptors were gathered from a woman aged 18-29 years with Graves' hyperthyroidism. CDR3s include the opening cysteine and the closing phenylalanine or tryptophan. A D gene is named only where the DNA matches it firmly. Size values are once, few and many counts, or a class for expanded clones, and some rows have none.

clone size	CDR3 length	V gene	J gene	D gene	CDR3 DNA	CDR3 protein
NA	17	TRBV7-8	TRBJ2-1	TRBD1	TGTGCCAGCAGCGTAGCCCTCCAGGGGGCCTCGGGCAATGAGCAGTTCTTC	CASSVALQGASGNEQFF
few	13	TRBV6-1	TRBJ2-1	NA	TGTGCCAGCAGTGACGTTGGAGGCGATGAGCAGTTCTTC	CASSDVGGDEQFF
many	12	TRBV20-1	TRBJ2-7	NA	TGCAGTGCTAGAGACGTATCCTACGAGCAGTACTTC	CSARDVSYEQYF
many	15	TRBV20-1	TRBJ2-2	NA	TGCAGTGCTAGCCTCACTTCTACCGGCACCGGGGAGCTGTTTTTT	CSASLTSTGTGELFF
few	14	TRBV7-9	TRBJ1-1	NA	TGTGCCAGCAGCTTAGCGCAGGGCTACACTGAAGCTTTCTTT	CASSLAQGYTEAFF
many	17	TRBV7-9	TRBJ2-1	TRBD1	TGTGCCAGCAGTAAAAGTGGGACAGAGAGCTCCTACAATGAGCAGTTCTTC	CASSKSGTESSYNEQFF
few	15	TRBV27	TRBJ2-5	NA	TGTGCCAGCAGTTTATTGTTGGGGGTCGGGGAGACCCAGTACTTC	CASSLLLGVGETQYF
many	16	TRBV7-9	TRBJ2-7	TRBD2	TGTGCCAGCAGCTTAGATGTAGCGGGGGGTTCCTACGAGCAGTACTTC	CASSLDVAGGSYEQYF
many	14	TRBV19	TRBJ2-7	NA	TGTGCCAGTAGCCGGGACACCAGCTCCTACGAGCAGTACTTC	CASSRDTSSYEQYF
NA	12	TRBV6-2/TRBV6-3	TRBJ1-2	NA	TGTGCCAGCAAAGGGGGGATCTTTGGCTACACCTTC	CASKGGIFGYTF
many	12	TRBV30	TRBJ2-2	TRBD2	TGTGCCGGGCGCGGGAGGGCCGGGGAGCTGTTTTTT	CAGRGRAGELFF
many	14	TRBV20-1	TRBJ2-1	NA	TGCAGTGCTCGCAGGGTTCGGTCCTACAATGAGCAGTTCTTC	CSARRVRSYNEQFF
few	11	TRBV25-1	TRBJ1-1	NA	TGTGCCAGCAGCCGGGCCCTTGAAGCTTTCTTT	CASSRALEAFF
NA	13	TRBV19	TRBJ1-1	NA	TGTGCCAGTAGTATACAGGTCCGATCTGAAGCTTTCTTT	CASSIQVRSEAFF
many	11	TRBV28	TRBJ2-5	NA	TGTGCCACCGGGACCCAAGAGACCCAGTACTTC	CATGTQETQYF
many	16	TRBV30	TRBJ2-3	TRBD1	TGTGCCTGGGGACGAGGGACAGGGATTGGTTCAGATACGCAGTATTTT	CAWGRGTGIGSDTQYF
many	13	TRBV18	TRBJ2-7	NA	TGTGCCAGCTCACCACCGAGCTCCTACGAGCAGTACTTC	CASSPPSSYEQYF